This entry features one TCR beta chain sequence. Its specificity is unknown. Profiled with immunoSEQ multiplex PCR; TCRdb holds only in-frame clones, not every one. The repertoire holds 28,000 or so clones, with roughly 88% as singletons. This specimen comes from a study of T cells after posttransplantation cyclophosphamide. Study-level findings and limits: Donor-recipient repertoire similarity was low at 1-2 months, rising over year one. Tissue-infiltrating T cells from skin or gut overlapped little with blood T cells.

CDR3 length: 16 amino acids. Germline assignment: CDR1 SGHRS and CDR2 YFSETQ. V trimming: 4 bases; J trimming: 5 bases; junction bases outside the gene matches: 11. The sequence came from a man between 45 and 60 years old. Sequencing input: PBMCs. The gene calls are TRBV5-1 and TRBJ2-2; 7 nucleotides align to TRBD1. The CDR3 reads CASSPATGTETGELFF. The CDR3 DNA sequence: TGCGCCAGCAGCCCCGCTACCGGGACAGAGACCGGGGAGCTGTTTTTT.